The clone carrying this T cell receptor beta chain was recorded a few times. For recovered donors of Cohort 3, there were two negative PCRs, clearance, or symptom resolution. Trimming stripped 4 bases from V and 4 bases from J, with 19 bases between. The germline V gene encodes CDR1 MNHEY and CDR2 SVGAGI. The CDR3 length is 16 residues. Only in-frame clones appear in the TCRdb table, and some are missing; sequencing was by immunoSEQ multiplex PCR. Of some 320,000 clones listed, more than 75% are singletons. This entry is derived from a study of blood T cell repertoires in COVID-19. The rearrangement uses TRBV6-5 and TRBJ1-2; unclear D gene. The sequence was collected from a woman under 40 who had recovered from COVID-19. The sequenced sample was PBMCs or T cells enriched from blood (not recorded which). The CDR3 nucleotides are TGTGCCAGCAGTTCTCGGTTAACGGGGTCTCGCTATGGCTACACCTTC. Its protein product is CASSSRLTGSRYGYTF.